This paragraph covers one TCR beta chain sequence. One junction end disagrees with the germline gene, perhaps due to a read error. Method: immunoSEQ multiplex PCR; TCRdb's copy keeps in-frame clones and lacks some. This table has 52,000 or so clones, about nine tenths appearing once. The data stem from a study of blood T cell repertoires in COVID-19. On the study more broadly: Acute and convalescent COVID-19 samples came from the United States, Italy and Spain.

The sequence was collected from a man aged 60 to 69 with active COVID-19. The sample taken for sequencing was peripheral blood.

The CDR3 protein is CASSPLAGLTYNEQFF. In DNA, the CDR3 is TGTGCTAGCAGCCCACTAGCGGGTCTTACTTACAATGAGCAGTTCTTC. The rearrangement uses TRBV7-7 and TRBJ2-1; 9 positions match TRBD2. The CDR3 is 16 residues long. Germline lookup yields CDR1 SSHAT and CDR2 FNYEAQ (reference sequence).